The rows below give T cell receptor beta chains drawn from one sample of a study of Ad26.COV2.S vaccination and SARS-CoV-2 variants. The assay was immunoSEQ multiplex PCR, and TCRdb's table has in-frame clones only and misses some. In the table there are approximately 420,000 clones, about 88% of which are singletons. The sequenced sample was peripheral blood, obtained in a trial of Ad26.COV2.S vaccine versus placebo. Receptors originate from a person aged 18-65 years who received the Ad26.COV2.S COVID-19 vaccine or a placebo. Both conserved end residues are part of each CDR3. D genes are given only for firm matches. Size tells how often a clone was seen (once, few, many) or the class of an expanded clone, and some rows leave it out.

d_call: .
v_call: TRBV7-9
j_call: TRBJ1-2
clone_size: .
cdr3_aa: CASSLRRPTAGNYGYTF
cdr3_nt: TGTGCCAGCAGCTTACGACGCCCCACGGCGGGGAACTATGGCTACACCTTC

d_call: TRBD1
v_call: TRBV2
j_call: TRBJ2-3
clone_size: .
cdr3_aa: CASSAQGVTDTQYF
cdr3_nt: TGTGCCAGCAGTGCCCAGGGGGTTACAGATACGCAGTATTTT

d_call: .
v_call: TRBV7-2
j_call: TRBJ1-2
clone_size: .
cdr3_aa: CASSPRETSRNGYTF
cdr3_nt: TGTGCCAGCAGCCCCCGAGAGACATCTCGGAATGGCTACACCTTC

d_call: .
v_call: TRBV18
j_call: TRBJ2-2
clone_size: .
cdr3_aa: CASSPPSSLYTGELFF
cdr3_nt: TGTGCCAGCTCACCACCCAGCAGTCTTTACACCGGGGAGCTGTTTTTT

d_call: .
v_call: TRBV2
j_call: TRBJ1-1
clone_size: .
cdr3_aa: CASMASVLNTEAFF
cdr3_nt: TGTGCCAGCATGGCTTCCGTTTTGAACACTGAAGCTTTCTTT

d_call: .
v_call: TRBV6-6
j_call: TRBJ1-1
clone_size: .
cdr3_aa: CASSGQHTEAFF
cdr3_nt: TGTGCCAGCAGTGGACAGCACACTGAAGCTTTCTTT

d_call: .
v_call: TRBV4-1
j_call: TRBJ1-1
clone_size: once
cdr3_aa: CASSQLAGDTEAFF
cdr3_nt: TGCGCCAGCAGCCAACTAGCAGGAGACACTGAAGCTTTCTTT

d_call: .
v_call: TRBV7-9
j_call: TRBJ2-7
clone_size: .
cdr3_aa: CASSPPQGYEQYF
cdr3_nt: TGTGCCAGCAGCCCCCCGCAAGGGTACGAGCAGTACTTC

d_call: .
v_call: TRBV27
j_call: TRBJ2-7
clone_size: .
cdr3_aa: CASSLSAGRDGSYEQYF
cdr3_nt: TGTGCCAGCAGTTTATCGGCAGGACGAGATGGCTCCTACGAGCAGTACTTC

d_call: .
v_call: TRBV5-1
j_call: TRBJ2-7
clone_size: once
cdr3_aa: CASSLAWGTEQYF
cdr3_nt: TGCGCCAGCAGCTTGGCGTGGGGGACCGAGCAGTACTTC

d_call: .
v_call: TRBV4-1
j_call: TRBJ1-1
clone_size: .
cdr3_aa: CASSPGAGVGTEAFF
cdr3_nt: TGCGCCAGCAGCCCGGGTGCAGGGGTCGGCACTGAAGCTTTCTTT

d_call: .
v_call: TRBV19
j_call: TRBJ1-5
clone_size: .
cdr3_aa: CASSIRARFTVRTGQPQHF
cdr3_nt: TGTGCCAGTAGTATCAGGGCCAGGTTTACCGTAAGGACTGGTCAGCCCCAGCATTTT

d_call: .
v_call: TRBV7-2
j_call: TRBJ2-3
clone_size: once
cdr3_aa: CASSLGRNTDTQYF
cdr3_nt: TGTGCCAGCAGCTTAGGGCGGAACACAGATACGCAGTATTTT

d_call: TRBD1
v_call: TRBV19
j_call: TRBJ2-5
clone_size: once
cdr3_aa: CASSIVGQGYETQYF
cdr3_nt: TGTGCCAGTAGTATAGTGGGACAGGGTTACGAGACCCAGTACTTC

d_call: TRBD2
v_call: TRBV27
j_call: TRBJ2-1
clone_size: .
cdr3_aa: CASSLNGLFLAGGHEQFF
cdr3_nt: TGTGCCAGCAGTTTAAATGGCCTCTTCTTGGCGGGGGGGCATGAGCAGTTCTTC

d_call: TRBD2
v_call: TRBV28
j_call: TRBJ2-3
clone_size: .
cdr3_aa: CASATLSGRSTDTQYF
cdr3_nt: TGTGCCAGCGCCACCCTTAGCGGGCGTAGCACAGATACGCAGTATTTT

d_call: .
v_call: TRBV6-6
j_call: TRBJ2-7
clone_size: .
cdr3_aa: CASSYSSSYGYEQYF
cdr3_nt: TGTGCCAGCAGTTACTCGAGCTCCTACGGCTACGAGCAGTACTTC

d_call: .
v_call: TRBV7-9
j_call: TRBJ1-4
clone_size: once
cdr3_aa: CASLGEKLFF
cdr3_nt: TGTGCCAGCCTCGGTGAAAAACTGTTTTTT

d_call: TRBD1
v_call: TRBV7-9
j_call: TRBJ1-6
clone_size: .
cdr3_aa: CASSLASGTGGSPLHF
cdr3_nt: TGTGCCAGCAGCTTAGCATCAGGGACAGGGGGTTCACCCCTCCACTTT

d_call: TRBD2
v_call: TRBV11-3
j_call: TRBJ2-5
clone_size: .
cdr3_aa: CASSPGGATETQYF
cdr3_nt: TGTGCCAGCAGCCCCGGGGGGGCCACAGAGACCCAGTACTTC

d_call: .
v_call: TRBV5-1
j_call: TRBJ1-1
clone_size: .
cdr3_aa: CASSLLQGNTEAFF
cdr3_nt: TGCGCCAGCAGCTTGCTACAGGGGAACACTGAAGCTTTCTTT

d_call: TRBD1
v_call: TRBV10-3
j_call: TRBJ2-7
clone_size: .
cdr3_aa: CAIRTGTGETYEQYF
cdr3_nt: TGTGCCATCAGGACCGGGACAGGGGAGACCTACGAGCAGTACTTC

d_call: .
v_call: TRBV7-6
j_call: TRBJ1-2
clone_size: .
cdr3_aa: CASSSNLTSNGYTF
cdr3_nt: TGTGCCAGCAGCTCCAACCTCACTAGTAACGGCTACACCTTC

d_call: TRBD1
v_call: TRBV10-1
j_call: TRBJ1-2
clone_size: .
cdr3_aa: CASSLHRDRDINTF
cdr3_nt: TGCGCCAGCAGTTTACACCGGGACAGGGATATCAACACCTTC

d_call: .
v_call: TRBV27
j_call: TRBJ2-5
clone_size: once
cdr3_aa: CASSSSQGPGGTQYF
cdr3_nt: TGTGCCAGCAGTTCCTCTCAGGGCCCTGGTGGGACCCAGTACTTC

d_call: TRBD1
v_call: TRBV11-2
j_call: TRBJ2-5
clone_size: .
cdr3_aa: CASSLRQGMQTQYF
cdr3_nt: TGTGCCAGCAGCTTAAGACAGGGGATGCAGACCCAGTACTTC

d_call: .
v_call: TRBV5-6
j_call: TRBJ2-2
clone_size: .
cdr3_aa: CASRLVPGELFF
cdr3_nt: TGTGCCAGCAGGCTCGTTCCCGGGGAGCTGTTTTTT

d_call: .
v_call: TRBV5-6
j_call: TRBJ2-3
clone_size: .
cdr3_aa: CASSSTVTDTQYF
cdr3_nt: TGTGCCAGCAGCTCTACAGTGACAGATACGCAGTATTTT

d_call: TRBD2
v_call: TRBV19
j_call: TRBJ2-7
clone_size: .
cdr3_aa: CASTPGGNSYEQYF
cdr3_nt: TGTGCCAGTACCCCCGGGGGGAACTCCTACGAGCAGTACTTC

d_call: .
v_call: TRBV5-1
j_call: TRBJ2-3
clone_size: .
cdr3_aa: CASSSRDTQYF
cdr3_nt: TGCGCCAGCAGCTCCCGGGATACGCAGTATTTT

d_call: TRBD1
v_call: TRBV27
j_call: TRBJ1-1
clone_size: .
cdr3_aa: CASSTGTVFMNTEAFF
cdr3_nt: TGTGCCAGCTCAACCGGGACAGTTTTCATGAACACTGAAGCTTTCTTT

d_call: TRBD2
v_call: TRBV23-1
j_call: TRBJ2-7
clone_size: .
cdr3_aa: CASSQGGYEQYF
cdr3_nt: TGCGCCAGCAGTCAGGGGGGGTACGAGCAGTACTTC

d_call: .
v_call: TRBV6-5
j_call: TRBJ1-1
clone_size: .
cdr3_aa: CASKVKRDGSEAFF
cdr3_nt: TGTGCCAGCAAGGTCAAAAGGGACGGCAGTGAAGCTTTCTTT

d_call: .
v_call: TRBV25-1
j_call: TRBJ2-1
clone_size: .
cdr3_aa: CASSEGNYNEQFF
cdr3_nt: TGTGCCAGCAGTGAGGGCAACTACAATGAGCAGTTCTTC

d_call: .
v_call: TRBV3-1/TRBV3-2
j_call: TRBJ1-5
clone_size: .
cdr3_aa: CASSQADGQPQHF
cdr3_nt: TGTGCCAGCAGCCAAGCCGACGGGCAGCCCCAGCATTTT

d_call: TRBD1
v_call: TRBV7-9
j_call: TRBJ1-2
clone_size: .
cdr3_aa: CASSSSGTGTGYGYTF
cdr3_nt: TGTGCCAGCAGCTCCTCCGGGACAGGGACGGGCTATGGCTACACCTTC

d_call: .
v_call: TRBV7-9
j_call: TRBJ2-4
clone_size: .
cdr3_aa: CASSPAQGKNIQYF
cdr3_nt: TGTGCCAGCAGCCCGGCCCAGGGGAAAAACATTCAGTACTTC